This TCR beta chain was captured by sequencing in a study of T cell responses to AZD1222 COVID-19 vaccine. In the case of this clone: Antigen specificity is unknown.

Broader study findings: White British ancestry dominated among donors, who included more females, and clonal diversity was possibly underestimated. Reportedly, close to half of spike-specific TCRs are directed against unmutated variant regions. Repertoire sampling happened only post peak T cell response.

Clones were sequenced by immunoSEQ multiplex PCR, and TCRdb holds only the in-frame ones, with some missing. The sample lists approximately 120,000 clones, about 87% occurring once. Germline CDR1 reads SNHLY; CDR2 reads FYNNEI. There are 14 residues in the CDR3. V dropped 9 bases and J dropped 2 bases, with 14 bases sitting between them. This clonotype originated in an adult in good health. V usage is TRBV2 and J usage is TRBJ2-1; D may be TRBD1 (7 bases). The source was peripheral blood, collected on day 0 of AZD1222 vaccination. CDR3 sequence (DNA): TGTGCCAGTGGAGGGGGCGGCCCCTACAATGAGCAGTTCTTC. As protein: CASGGGGPYNEQFF.